The sequence of this TCR beta chain was determined in a study of T cell changes during pregnancy in multiple sclerosis. This table comes from immunoSEQ multiplex PCR, and its TCRdb copy is limited to in-frame clones, with some not included. The top ten hold around 0.58% of the sample, which has 25,000 to 30,000 clones, roughly nine tenths seen once. Germline trimming cut 3 bases from V and 8 bases from J; bases unmatched to any gene: 20. This CDR3 contains 18 residues. The V gene's germline CDR1 is SGHRS and CDR2 YFSETQ. The sequences come from CD4+ T cells from peripheral blood mononuclear cells, collected in the first trimester of pregnancy. The chain links TRBV5-1 to TRBJ2-1; 7 positions agree with TRBD2. The clonotype comes from a female donor in good health, enrolled as a control in a pregnancy study. In DNA, the CDR3 is TGCGCCAGCAGCTCTGGATTTGCGTGGGAGGGCAATGAAGATGAGCAGTTCTTC. As protein: CASSSGFAWEGNEDEQFF.